The 9 T cell receptor beta chains below were found in one sample sequenced in a study of read filtering for tumor transcriptome and immune sequencing. The library was built from around 0.4 ug RNA with molecular barcoded adaptors for alpha/delta and beta/gamma chains. MiXCR was run by TCRdb on the reads, yielding one entry per CDR3 protein. The sample has 90,000 or so distinct CDR3 sequences; approximately 21% are singletons. Sequencing was done on a sample of a population of CD138-negative cells sorted from bone marrow. The source of these receptors is a donor at least 40 years old with multiple myeloma.

This clonotype came up many times. CDR3 sequence: CASSFTSGGYEQYF. In DNA form, the CDR3 reads TGCGCCAGCAGCTTCACTAGCGGGGGCTACGAGCAGTACTTC. This chain links TRBV5-1 with TRBJ2-7; TRBD2 aligns across 11 bases. Germline V CDR1 and CDR2: SGHRS, YFSETQ. The trim removed 2 bases at V and 3 bases at J, leaving 1 base unmatched. This CDR3 has 14 residues.

This clonotype was counted at least ten times. The rearrangement links TRBV12-3 or TRBV12-4 to TRBJ1-1; 8 bases are shared with TRBD1. The CDR3 loop spans 13 amino acids. V lost 7 bases, J lost 0 bases, and 1 base stayed unmatched. CDR3 residues: CASIQGVNTEAFF. Here the CDR3 DNA reads TGTGCCAGCATACAGGGGGTGAACACTGAAGCTTTCTTT.

This clonotype was counted at least ten times. The chain links TRBV20-1 to TRBJ2-1; 13 bases agree with TRBD2. Per germline, CDR1 DFQATT and CDR2 SNEGSKA (reference sequence). There are 17 residues in the CDR3. Losses at the gene ends were 4 bases for V and 0 bases for J; bases not matched to a gene: 6. The CDR3, as DNA: TGCAGTGCTAAAACTAGCGGGGGGGCAAGCTCCTACAATGAGCAGTTCTTC. This codes for CSAKTSGGASSYNEQFF.

This clonotype was counted ten times or more. This chain uses TRBV28 with TRBJ2-1, with D tentatively TRBD1 (6 bases). Between the trimmed V and J ends, which lost 6 bases and 3 bases, there was a span of 15 bases. The CDR3 length is 15 residues. CDR1 MDHEN and CDR2 SYDVKM come from the germline V gene. As DNA, the CDR3 is TGTGCCAGCAGCTGGGGGCTATTAAACTACAATGAGCAGTTCTTC. Translation: CASSWGLLNYNEQFF.

In the case of this clonotype: A much larger clone differs by one base, so this may be a read error. The V call is TRBV28, the J call TRBJ2-5, with TRBD2 identical over 13 bases. This CDR3 has 17 amino acids. Germline CDR1 and CDR2: MDHEN and SYDVKM. The CDR3 here is CASRKLAGGPYQETQHF. The CDR3 nucleotides read TGTGCCAGCAGGAAACTAGCGGGGGGGCCGTACCAAGAGACCCAGCACTTC.

This clonotype was found many times. V usage is TRBV7-9 and J usage is TRBJ2-1; D possibly corresponds to TRBD1 (6 bases). Trimming removed 5 bases from V and 10 bases from J, with 12 bases in between. The length of the CDR3 is 12 residues. CDR1 and CDR2 from the germline V gene are SEHNR and FQNEAQ (reference sequence). The CDR3 protein is CASSPDSMEQFF. CDR3 in DNA: TGTGCCAGCAGCCCGGACAGTATGGAGCAGTTCTTC. Together with reference TRBV7-9 and TRBJ2-1, the CDR3 gives the full variable domain: DTGVSQNPRHKITKRGQNVTFRCDPISEHNRLYWYRQTLGQGPEFLTYFQNEAQLEKSRLLSDRFSAERPKGSFSTLEIQRTEQGDSAMYLCASSPDSMEQFFGPGTRLTVL.

This clonotype was counted a single time. This may stem from a read error, because a much larger clone lies one nucleotide away. The J gene is TRBJ1-4, the V gene TRBV7-3; 12 nucleotides align to TRBD1. The CDR3 sequence is 14 residues long. Germline V gene data show CDR1 as SGHTA and CDR2 as FQGTGA. The V gene end was trimmed by 8 bases and the J gene end by 12 bases; junction bases not matched to a gene: 10. Here the CDR3 DNA reads TGTGCCAGCGGCCAGGGACAGGGGGCGACGGAACTGTTTTTT. As protein: CASGQGQGATELFF.

About this clonotype itself: At one end the junction does not follow the germline gene, possibly because of a read error. This rearrangement joins TRBV11-2 to TRBJ2-1; D might be TRBD1 or TRBD2, each matching 5 bases. This CDR3 spans 15 amino acids. Germline CDR1 is SGHAT and CDR2 is FQNNGV. This CDR3 is CASSISGGSYNGQFF. CDR3 bases: TGTGCCAGCAGCATCTCTGGGGGTTCCTACAATGGGCAGTTCTTC. Looking up the rest from reference TRBV11-2 and TRBJ2-1 gives the full variable domain: EAGVAQSPRYKIIEKRQSVAFWCNPISGHATLYWYQQILGQGPKLLIQFQNNGVVDDSQLPKDRFSAERLKGVDSTLKIQPAKLEDSAVYLCASSISGGSYNGQFFGPGTRLTVL.

This clonotype was seen repeatedly, ten times or more. The chain couples TRBV9 to TRBJ1-6; the D is unclear. Trimming removed 1 base at V and 0 bases at J, with 8 bases between. Germline V gene lookup returns CDR1 SGDLS and CDR2 YYNGEE. The CDR3 contains 16 residues. The CDR3 region is CASSVRASSYNSPLHF. CDR3 bases: TGTGCCAGCAGCGTACGGGCGAGCTCCTATAATTCACCCCTCCACTTT. Full variable domain (outside the CDR3, taken from reference TRBV9 and TRBJ1-6): DSGVTQTPKHLITATGQRVTLRCSPRSGDLSVYWYQQSLDQGLQFLIQYYNGEERAKGNILERFSAQQFPDLHSELNLSSLELGDSALYFCASSVRASSYNSPLHFGNGTRLTVT.